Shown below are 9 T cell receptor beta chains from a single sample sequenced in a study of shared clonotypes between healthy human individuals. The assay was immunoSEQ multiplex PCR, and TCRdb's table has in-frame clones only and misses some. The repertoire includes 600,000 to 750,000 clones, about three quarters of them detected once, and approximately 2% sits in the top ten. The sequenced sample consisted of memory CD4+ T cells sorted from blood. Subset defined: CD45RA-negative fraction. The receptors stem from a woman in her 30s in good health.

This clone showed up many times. The CDR3 nucleotides read TGTGCCAGCAGCTTAGATCTTGCGACCTGGCGGGAGACCCAGTACTTC. Translation: CASSLDLATWRETQYF. The J gene is TRBJ2-5, the V gene TRBV11-2; D gene unclear. The V end was cut by 0 bases, the J end by 5 bases, with 16 bases between. The CDR3 is 16 amino acids. Germline CDR1 reads SGHAT; CDR2 reads FQNNGV.

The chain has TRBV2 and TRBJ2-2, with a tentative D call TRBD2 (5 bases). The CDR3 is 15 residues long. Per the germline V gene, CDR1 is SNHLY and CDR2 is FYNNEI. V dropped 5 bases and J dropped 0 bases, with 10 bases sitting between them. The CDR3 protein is CASSRSGSNTGELFF. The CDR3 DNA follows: TGTGCCAGCAGTCGGAGCGGTTCGAACACCGGGGAGCTGTTTTTT.

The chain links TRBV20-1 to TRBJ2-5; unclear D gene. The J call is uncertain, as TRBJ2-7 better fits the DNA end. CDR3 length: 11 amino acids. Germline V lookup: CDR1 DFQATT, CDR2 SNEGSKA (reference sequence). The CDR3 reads CSARDHSEQYF. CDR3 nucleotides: TGCAGTGCTAGAGATCACAGCGAGCAGTACTTC.

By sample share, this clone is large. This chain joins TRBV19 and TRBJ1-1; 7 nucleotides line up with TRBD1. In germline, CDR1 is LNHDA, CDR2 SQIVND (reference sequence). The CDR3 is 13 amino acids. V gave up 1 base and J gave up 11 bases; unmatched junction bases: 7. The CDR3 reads CASSIGNRGDAFF. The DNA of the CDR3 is TGTGCCAGTAGTATAGGAAACAGGGGTGACGCTTTCTTT.

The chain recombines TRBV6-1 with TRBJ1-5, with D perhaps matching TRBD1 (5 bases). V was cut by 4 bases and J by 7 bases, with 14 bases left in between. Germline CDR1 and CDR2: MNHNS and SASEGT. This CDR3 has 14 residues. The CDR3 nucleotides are TGTGCCAGCAGTGTCCGGGGGGGAGGCCAGCCCCAGCATTTT. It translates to CASSVRGGGQPQHF.

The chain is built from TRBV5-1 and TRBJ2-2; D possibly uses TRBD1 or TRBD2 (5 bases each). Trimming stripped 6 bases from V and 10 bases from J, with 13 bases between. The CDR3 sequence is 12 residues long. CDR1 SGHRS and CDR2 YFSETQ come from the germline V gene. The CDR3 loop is CASTRGSEELFF. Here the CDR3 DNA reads TGCGCCAGCACACGGGGCTCGGAGGAGCTGTTTTTT.

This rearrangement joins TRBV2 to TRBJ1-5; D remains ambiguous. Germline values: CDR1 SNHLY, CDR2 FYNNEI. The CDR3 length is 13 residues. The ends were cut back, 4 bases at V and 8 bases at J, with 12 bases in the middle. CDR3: CASSVDVTEPQHF. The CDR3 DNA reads TGTGCCAGCAGTGTGGATGTGACGGAGCCCCAGCATTTT. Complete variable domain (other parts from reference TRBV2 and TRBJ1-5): EPEVTQTPSHQVTQMGQEVILRCVPISNHLYFYWYRQILGQKVEFLVSFYNNEISEKSEIFDDQFSVERPDGSNFTLKIRSTKLEDSAMYFCASSVDVTEPQHFGDGTRLSIL.

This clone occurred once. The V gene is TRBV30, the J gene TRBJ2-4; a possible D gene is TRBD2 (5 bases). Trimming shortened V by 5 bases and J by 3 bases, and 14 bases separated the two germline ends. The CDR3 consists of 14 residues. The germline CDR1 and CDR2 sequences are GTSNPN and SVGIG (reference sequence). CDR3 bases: TGTGCCTGGGACTTCAAGGGAGACAAAAACATTCAGTACTTC. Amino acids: CAWDFKGDKNIQYF. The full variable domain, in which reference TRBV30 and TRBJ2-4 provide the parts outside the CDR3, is SQTIHQWPATLVQPVGSPLSLECTVEGTSNPNLYWYRQAAGRGLQLLFYSVGIGQISSEVPQNLSASRPQDRQFILSSKKLLLSDSGFYLCAWDFKGDKNIQYFGAGTRLSVL.

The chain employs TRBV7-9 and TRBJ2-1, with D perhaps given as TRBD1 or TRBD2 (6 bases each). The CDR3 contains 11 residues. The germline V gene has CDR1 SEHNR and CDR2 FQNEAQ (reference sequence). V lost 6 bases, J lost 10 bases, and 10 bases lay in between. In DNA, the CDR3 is TGTGCCAGCAGGGGGGGCTCGGAGCAGTTCTTC. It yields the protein CASRGGSEQFF.